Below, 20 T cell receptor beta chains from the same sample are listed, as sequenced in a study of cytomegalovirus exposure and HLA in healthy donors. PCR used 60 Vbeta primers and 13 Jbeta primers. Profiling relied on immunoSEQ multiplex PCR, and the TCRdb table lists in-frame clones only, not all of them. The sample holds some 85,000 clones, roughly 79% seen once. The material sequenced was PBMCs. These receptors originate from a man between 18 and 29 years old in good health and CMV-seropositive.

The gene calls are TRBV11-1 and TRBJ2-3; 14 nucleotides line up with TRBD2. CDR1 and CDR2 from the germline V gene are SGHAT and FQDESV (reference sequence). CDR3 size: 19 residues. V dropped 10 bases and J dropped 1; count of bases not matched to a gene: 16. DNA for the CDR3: TGTGCCAAACAAAAAGGAGGGACTAGCGGGAGTCTTGGCACAGATACGCAGTATTTT. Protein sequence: CAKQKGGTSGSLGTDTQYF. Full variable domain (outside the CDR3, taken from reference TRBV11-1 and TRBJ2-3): EAEVAQSPRYKITEKSQAVAFWCDPISGHATLYWYRQILGQGPELLVQFQDESVVDDSQLPKDRFSAERLKGVDSTLKIQPAELGDSAMYLCAKQKGGTSGSLGTDTQYFGPGTRLTVL.

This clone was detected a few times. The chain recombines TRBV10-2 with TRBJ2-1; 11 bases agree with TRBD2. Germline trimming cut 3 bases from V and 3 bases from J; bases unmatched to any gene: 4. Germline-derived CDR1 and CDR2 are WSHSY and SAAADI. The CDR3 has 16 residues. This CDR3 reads CASSESGTSGYNEQFF. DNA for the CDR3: TGCGCCAGCAGTGAAAGTGGGACTAGCGGCTACAATGAGCAGTTCTTC.

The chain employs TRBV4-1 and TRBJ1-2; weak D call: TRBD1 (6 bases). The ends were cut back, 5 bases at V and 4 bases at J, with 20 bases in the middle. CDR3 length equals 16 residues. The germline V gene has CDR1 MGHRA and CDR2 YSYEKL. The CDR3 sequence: CASSGKGAQGLYGYTF. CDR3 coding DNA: TGCGCCAGCAGCGGAAAAGGGGCTCAGGGGCTCTATGGCTACACCTTC.

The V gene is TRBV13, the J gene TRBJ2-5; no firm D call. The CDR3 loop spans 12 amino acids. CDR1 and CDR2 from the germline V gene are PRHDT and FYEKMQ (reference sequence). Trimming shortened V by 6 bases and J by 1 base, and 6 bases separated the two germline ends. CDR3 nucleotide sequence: TGTGCCAGCAGTGGCAGCCAAGAGACCCAGTACTTC. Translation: CASSGSQETQYF.

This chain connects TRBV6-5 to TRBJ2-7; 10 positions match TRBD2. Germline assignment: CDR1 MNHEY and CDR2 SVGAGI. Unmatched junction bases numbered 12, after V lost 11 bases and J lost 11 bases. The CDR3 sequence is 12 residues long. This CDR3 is CAARTSGREEYF. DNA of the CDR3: TGTGCCGCCCGGACCAGCGGGAGGGAGGAGTACTTC.

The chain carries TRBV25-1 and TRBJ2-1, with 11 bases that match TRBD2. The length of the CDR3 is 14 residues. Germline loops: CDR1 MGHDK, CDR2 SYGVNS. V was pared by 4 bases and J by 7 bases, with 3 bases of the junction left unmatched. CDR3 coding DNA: TGTGCCAGCAGTGGACTAGCGGGATTGAATGAGCAGTTCTTC. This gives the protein CASSGLAGLNEQFF.

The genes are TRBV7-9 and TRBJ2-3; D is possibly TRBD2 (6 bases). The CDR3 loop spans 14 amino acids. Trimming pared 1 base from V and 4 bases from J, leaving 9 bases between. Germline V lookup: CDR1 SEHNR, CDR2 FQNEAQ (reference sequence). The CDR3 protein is CASSLGRAADTQYF. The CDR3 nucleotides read TGTGCCAGCAGCTTAGGGAGGGCGGCAGATACGCAGTATTTT.

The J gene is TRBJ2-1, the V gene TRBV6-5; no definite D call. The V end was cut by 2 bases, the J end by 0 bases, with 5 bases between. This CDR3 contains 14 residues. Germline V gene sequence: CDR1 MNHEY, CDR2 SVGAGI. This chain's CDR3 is CASSYLSSYNEQFF. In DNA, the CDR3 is TGTGCCAGCAGTTACCTTAGCTCCTACAATGAGCAGTTCTTC.

The CDR3 here is CATSRDPITGELFF. Here the CDR3 DNA reads TGTGCCACCAGCAGAGATCCCATCACCGGGGAGCTGTTTTTT. The genes are TRBV15 and TRBJ2-2; D is unresolved. CDR3 length: 14 residues. Germline assignment: CDR1 LNHNV and CDR2 YYDKDF (reference sequence). Deletions cut 0 bases from V and 4 bases from J, with 6 bases between.

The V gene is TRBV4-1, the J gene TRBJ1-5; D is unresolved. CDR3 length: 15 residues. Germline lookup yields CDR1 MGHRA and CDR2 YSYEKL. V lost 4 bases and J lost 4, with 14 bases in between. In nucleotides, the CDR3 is TGCGCCAGCAGCCCGGGGATAAAGGGAAATCAGCCCCAGCATTTT. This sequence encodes CASSPGIKGNQPQHF.

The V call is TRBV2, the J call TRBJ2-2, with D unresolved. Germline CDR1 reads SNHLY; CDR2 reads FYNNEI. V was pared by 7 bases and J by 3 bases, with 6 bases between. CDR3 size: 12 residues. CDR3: CASNIHTGELFF. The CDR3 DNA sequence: TGTGCCAGCAACATTCACACCGGGGAGCTGTTTTTT. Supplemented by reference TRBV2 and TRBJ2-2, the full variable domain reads EPEVTQTPSHQVTQMGQEVILRCVPISNHLYFYWYRQILGQKVEFLVSFYNNEISEKSEIFDDQFSVERPDGSNFTLKIRSTKLEDSAMYFCASNIHTGELFFGEGSRLTVL.

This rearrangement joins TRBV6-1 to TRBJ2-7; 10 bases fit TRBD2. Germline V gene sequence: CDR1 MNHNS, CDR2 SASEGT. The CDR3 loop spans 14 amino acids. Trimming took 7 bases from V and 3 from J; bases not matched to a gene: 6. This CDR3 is CASTRTSGNYEQYF. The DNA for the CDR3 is TGTGCCAGCACCAGGACTAGCGGTAACTACGAGCAGTACTTC.

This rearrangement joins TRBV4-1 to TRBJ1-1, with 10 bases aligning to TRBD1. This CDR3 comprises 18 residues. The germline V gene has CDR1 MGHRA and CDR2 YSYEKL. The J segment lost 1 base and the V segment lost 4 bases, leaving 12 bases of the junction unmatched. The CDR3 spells CASSRTDRGLWGNTEAFF. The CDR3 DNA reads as TGCGCCAGCAGCCGAACCGACAGGGGGCTTTGGGGGAACACTGAAGCTTTCTTT.

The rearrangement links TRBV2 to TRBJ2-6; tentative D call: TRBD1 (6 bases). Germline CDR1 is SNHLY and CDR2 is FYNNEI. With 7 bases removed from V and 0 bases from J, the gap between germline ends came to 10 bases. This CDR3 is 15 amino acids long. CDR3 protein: CASKDSISGANVLTF. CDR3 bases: TGTGCCAGCAAGGACAGTATCTCTGGGGCCAACGTCCTGACTTTC.

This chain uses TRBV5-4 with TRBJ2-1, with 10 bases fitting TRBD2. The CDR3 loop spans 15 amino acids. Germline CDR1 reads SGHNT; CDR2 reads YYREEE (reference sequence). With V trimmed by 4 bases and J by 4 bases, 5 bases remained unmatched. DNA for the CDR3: TGTGCCAGCAGCCTCCCTAGCGGGAGTTACAATGAGCAGTTCTTC. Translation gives CASSLPSGSYNEQFF.

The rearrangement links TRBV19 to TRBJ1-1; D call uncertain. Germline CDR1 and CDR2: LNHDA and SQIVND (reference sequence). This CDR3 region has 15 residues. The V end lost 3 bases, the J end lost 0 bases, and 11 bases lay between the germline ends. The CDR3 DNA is TGTGCCAGTAGTATTTCGAGAAACTTGAACACTGAAGCTTTCTTT. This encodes CASSISRNLNTEAFF.

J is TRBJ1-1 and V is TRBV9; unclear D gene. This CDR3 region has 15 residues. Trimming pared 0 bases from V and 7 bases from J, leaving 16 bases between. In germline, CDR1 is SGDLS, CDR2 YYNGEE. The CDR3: CASSVDPFETSEAFF. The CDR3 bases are TGTGCCAGCAGCGTAGATCCCTTTGAAACCAGTGAAGCTTTCTTT.

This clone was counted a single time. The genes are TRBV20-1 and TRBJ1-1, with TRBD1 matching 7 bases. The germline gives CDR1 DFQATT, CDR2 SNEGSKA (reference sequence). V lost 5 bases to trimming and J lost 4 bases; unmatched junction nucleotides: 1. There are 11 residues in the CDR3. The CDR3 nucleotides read TGCAGTGCTGACAGGGTCACTGAAGCTTTCTTT. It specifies CSADRVTEAFF.

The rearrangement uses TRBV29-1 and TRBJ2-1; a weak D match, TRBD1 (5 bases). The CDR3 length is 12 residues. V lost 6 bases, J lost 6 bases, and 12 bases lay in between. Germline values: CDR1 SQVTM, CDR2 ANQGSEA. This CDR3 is CSVMTDTNEQFF. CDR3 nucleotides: TGCAGCGTGATGACAGACACCAATGAGCAGTTCTTC.

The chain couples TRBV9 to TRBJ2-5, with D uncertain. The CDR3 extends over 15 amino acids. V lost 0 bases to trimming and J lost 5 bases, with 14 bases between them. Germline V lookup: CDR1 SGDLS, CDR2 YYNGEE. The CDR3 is CASSVDAQAGETQYF. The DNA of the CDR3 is TGTGCCAGCAGCGTAGATGCTCAAGCCGGGGAGACCCAGTACTTC.